This T cell receptor (beta chain) was obtained from a study of shared clonotypes between healthy human individuals. This clone has a handful of counts. Germline loops: CDR1 MGHRA, CDR2 YSYEKL. This CDR3 has 14 amino acids. The V end was cut by 1 base, the J end by 5 bases, with 11 bases between. Assay: immunoSEQ multiplex PCR; the TCRdb copy retains only in-frame clones and omits some. The sample yields 2 million to 3 million clones, around nine tenths seen once. The material sequenced was naive CD4+ T cells sorted from blood. Subset reported: CD45RA+ positively selected. The sequence was obtained from a man between 18 and 29 years old in good health. The V and J genes are TRBV4-1 and TRBJ1-1, with D perhaps TRBD1 (6 bases). The CDR3 nucleotides are TGCGCCAGCAGCCAAGGGCCAGGGGATACTGAAGCTTTCTTT. Translated, it gives CASSQGPGDTEAFF.